This TCR beta chain was sequenced during a study of early T cells in non-severe SARS-CoV-2 infection. Study background: Chains from this unsorted whole-blood bulk RNA could not be paired. Whole-study results and caveats: Private and CD4 specificities were missed by VDJdb matching, skewed to anti-spike CD8.

In this sample, this clonotype turned up many times. As yet, its antigen is unknown. The CDR3 loop spans 15 amino acids. J gave up 4 bases and V 8 bases, and 5 bases lay outside the gene matches. Germline V gene lookup returns CDR1 MNHNS and CDR2 SASEGT. The library protocol tagged individual cDNA molecules with unique molecular identifiers. TCRdb reanalysed the 5' RACE reads using MiXCR and keeps one entry per CDR3 protein. The data show about 70,000 distinct CDR3 sequences, approximately 12% seen once. The V gene is TRBV6-1, the J gene TRBJ2-3; 14 nucleotides match TRBD2. The clonotype comes from an adult who was a healthcare worker with PCR-confirmed SARS-CoV-2 infection or an uninfected control (not recorded which). The sample consisted of whole blood. CDR3 in amino acids: CASQPGLAGADTQYF. In DNA, the CDR3 is TGTGCCAGCCAACCGGGACTAGCGGGAGCAGATACGCAGTATTTT.